The sequence of this TCR beta chain was determined in a study of identical twins. cDNA molecules carried unique molecular identifiers, and template switching added a universal primer site. TCRdb re-called the 5' RACE reads through MiXCR, storing one row per CDR3 protein. The sample carries hundreds of thousands of distinct CDR3 sequences, about 9.4% recorded once. Germline V CDR1 and CDR2: MNHEY, SMNVEV (reference sequence). This CDR3 comprises 15 residues. V was trimmed by 5 bases and J by 0 bases, leaving 11 bases between them. This clonotype was counted a few times. Antigen specificity is unknown. General study results and limits: Within monozygotic twins, out-of-frame TCR alpha sharing was underestimated by the models. The study found weaker excess twin sharing in beta out-of-frame sequences. Conclusions came from cross-sectional statistical analysis, not from following the same donors.

In addition, the sample was reused for a study of yellow fever vaccine responses in identical twins.

The sequence was obtained from a young woman in good health. The source material was PBMCs. This sequence joins TRBV27 and TRBJ1-5; D gene ambiguous. The DNA of the CDR3 is TGTGCCAGCAGTCAAGCGTGGGATAGCAATCAGCCCCAGCATTTT. This codes for CASSQAWDSNQPQHF.